The clone carrying this T cell receptor (beta chain) was detected many times. These data originate in a study of patients and donors after allogeneic stem cell transplantation. The CDR3 loop spans 13 amino acids. From germline, CDR1 is SGHKS and CDR2 YYEKEE (reference sequence). V shed 2 bases and J shed 2 bases, with 8 bases lying between them. TCRdb passed the RT-PCR reads through MiXCR, listing each CDR3 protein once. The sample lists approximately 200,000 distinct CDR3 sequences, less than 45% occurring once. What was sequenced was blood, either unsorted or a sorted T cell fraction (not recorded which). The chain couples TRBV5-5 to TRBJ2-7; D unclear. The receptor's source is a human donor who was either an allogeneic HSCT recipient or a stem cell or donor lymphocyte infusion donor (not recorded which). It is not recorded whose cells these are; they may come from a transplant donor. The CDR3 is CASSFSAAYEQYF. For the CDR3, the DNA is TGTGCCAGCAGCTTTTCGGCAGCCTACGAGCAGTACTTC.